This TCR beta chain was retrieved from a study of T cell changes during pregnancy in multiple sclerosis. The CDR3 runs 15 residues. Germline V lookup: CDR1 SGHAT, CDR2 FQDESV (reference sequence). V was clipped by 5 bases and J by 1 base, with 14 bases between them. Data came from immunoSEQ multiplex PCR; TCRdb stores just in-frame clones and leaves some out. The top ten clones hold more than 2.5% of a sample with 75,000 to 85,000 clones, 93% of them seen once. The chain carries TRBV11-1 and TRBJ1-1; TRBD1 might be the D (6 bases). The sample in question was peripheral blood, obtained in the second trimester of pregnancy. The TCR sequence derives from a female donor with multiple sclerosis, enrolled in a pregnancy study. The CDR3 loop reads CASSERTARNTEAFF. The CDR3 bases are TGTGCCAGCAGCGAGAGGACAGCCCGGAACACTGAAGCTTTCTTT.